The sequence of this TCR beta chain was determined in a study of T cell repertoires in cytomegalovirus infection. General study findings and limits: Across the ex vivo response, the dominant clonotypes were HLA-C-restricted CMV-specific TCR beta clonotypes.

This clonotype was detected ten times or more. The target antigen is unknown. TCRdb re-analysed the reads in MiXCR, keeping a single row per CDR3 protein. Of some 480,000 distinct CDR3 sequences in the sample, more than 30% were seen once. Trimming cost V 2 bases and J 2 bases, with 10 bases left between them. This CDR3 contains 15 residues. The germline V gene has CDR1 SGHTA and CDR2 FQGNSA. The rearrangement joins TRBV7-2 to TRBJ1-3; D not certain. This clonotype was obtained from a human donor in good health (CMV status not recorded). Some clones in this sample may be carry-over from other donors' samples. Material: cultured PBMCs, obtained from culture after CMV antigen stimulation. The CDR3 sequence: CASSLRVGTGNTIYF. CDR3 nucleotide sequence: TGTGCCAGCAGCTTAAGGGTTGGGACTGGAAACACCATATATTTT.